What follows are 32 T cell receptor beta chains derived from one specimen sequenced in a study of spatial heterogeneity in lung cancer. Regarding time point: sample taken at primary tumor resection. TCRdb itself ran the 5' RACE reads through MiXCR, one entry per CDR3 protein. The sample shows about 80,000 distinct CDR3 sequences, around 7.3% of them seen only once. This specimen was PBMCs, taken at surgery. These receptors all come from a male donor with early-stage non-small cell lung cancer.

This clonotype was detected many times. A junction end diverges from the germline sequence, so it may reflect a read error. As DNA, the CDR3 is TGTGCCAGCAGTTTACGGGGGGGGCCAATGCACTTC. Its protein product is CASSLRGGPMHF. The chain combines TRBV27 with TRBJ2-7; 8 nucleotides match TRBD2. Germline lookup yields CDR1 MNHEY and CDR2 SMNVEV (reference sequence). The CDR3 totals 12 residues.

This clonotype was detected many times. J is TRBJ2-3 and V is TRBV29-1; 7 nucleotides agree with TRBD1. CDR1 is SQVTM, CDR2 ANQGSEA, per germline. The CDR3 runs to 13 residues. Unmatched junction bases numbered 4, after V lost 5 bases and J lost 2 bases. CDR3 loop: CSVPGQTTDTQYF. CDR3 bases: TGCAGCGTTCCGGGACAGACCACAGATACGCAGTATTTT.

This chain links TRBV5-4 with TRBJ2-2, with TRBD1 matching 9 bases. CDR3 size: 15 residues. CDR1 is SGHNT, CDR2 YYREEE, per germline (reference sequence). V was clipped by 3 bases and J by 4 bases; unmatched bases: 4. This CDR3 is CASSSTGGITGELFF. DNA of the CDR3: TGTGCCAGCAGCTCGACAGGGGGTATCACCGGGGAGCTGTTTTTT. Supplemented by reference TRBV5-4 and TRBJ2-2, the full variable domain reads ETGVTQSPTHLIKTRGQQVTLRCSSQSGHNTVSWYQQALGQGPQFIFQYYREEENGRGNFPPRFSGLQFPNYSSELNVNALELDDSALYLCASSSTGGITGELFFGEGSRLTVL.

This clonotype occurred many times. V gene TRBV10-3 combines with J gene TRBJ2-5; D remains ambiguous. Germline loops: CDR1 ENHRY, CDR2 SYGVKD. CDR3 length: 11 amino acids. V lost 2 bases to trimming and J lost 6 bases, with 4 bases between them. CDR3 amino acids: CAISEGQTQYF. For the CDR3, the DNA is TGTGCCATCAGTGAGGGACAGACCCAGTACTTC.

CDR3 loop: CASSRPAGLAGEGSTYNEQFF. In DNA form, the CDR3 reads TGTGCCAGCAGCCGACCAGCGGGACTAGCGGGAGAAGGTTCAACCTACAATGAGCAGTTCTTC. V usage is TRBV7-9 and J usage is TRBJ2-1; 14 bases align to TRBD2. CDR3 length: 21 residues. In germline, CDR1 is SEHNR, CDR2 FQNEAQ (reference sequence). V shed 5 bases, J shed 2 bases, and the junction held 17 bases outside the gene matches.

This clonotype was seen a few times. This sequence joins TRBV11-1 and TRBJ2-3; tentatively, D is TRBD2 (5 bases). The V and J ends lost 7 bases and 3 bases respectively, with 20 bases between them. Germline V CDR1 and CDR2: SGHAT, FQDESV (reference sequence). CDR3 length: 16 residues. CDR3 coding DNA: TGTGCCAGCACCCCCCTAGAACAGACGGGGACAGATACGCAGTATTTT. Translating it yields CASTPLEQTGTDTQYF.

The V gene is TRBV9, the J gene TRBJ1-1; D is ambiguous. The CDR3 loop spans 12 amino acids. CDR1 is SGDLS, CDR2 YYNGEE, per germline. The V and J ends lost 6 bases and 0 bases respectively, with 6 bases between them. The CDR3 bases are TGTGCCAGCAATGACATGAACACTGAAGCTTTCTTT. The encoded protein is CASNDMNTEAFF.

This clonotype was seen at least ten times. The genes are TRBV20-1 and TRBJ1-1; 11 nucleotides align to TRBD1. Losses at the gene ends were 3 bases for V and 0 bases for J; bases not matched to a gene: 3. CDR3 length equals 15 residues. CDR1 and CDR2 (germline): DFQATT, SNEGSKA (reference sequence). This CDR3 is CSASGTGGMNTEAFF. The CDR3 DNA sequence: TGCAGTGCTAGCGGGACAGGGGGGATGAACACTGAAGCTTTCTTT.

This clonotype was counted many times. This chain connects TRBV27 to TRBJ2-1; D might be TRBD2 (6 bases). The CDR3 contains 17 residues. Trimming cost V 6 bases and J 6 bases, with 24 bases left between them. Germline V gene lookup returns CDR1 MNHEY and CDR2 SMNVEV (reference sequence). CDR3 loop: CASSLGPPGLILNEQFF. The CDR3 nucleotides read TGTGCCAGCAGCTTAGGCCCCCCGGGACTCATCCTCAATGAGCAGTTCTTC.

In its sample, this clonotype was seen many times. The chain combines TRBV6-1 with TRBJ2-7, with 10 positions matching TRBD1. The trim removed 6 bases at V and 3 bases at J, leaving 5 bases unmatched. The germline gives CDR1 MNHNS, CDR2 SASEGT. This CDR3 region has 14 residues. The CDR3 region is CASRAGTGVYEQYF. The DNA for the CDR3 is TGTGCCAGCAGAGCCGGGACAGGGGTCTACGAGCAGTACTTC.

In this sample, this clonotype turned up a few times. The gene calls are TRBV5-5 and TRBJ2-3, with 12 bases that match TRBD2. The length of the CDR3 is 15 residues. V was pared by 4 bases and J by 6 bases, with 6 bases of the junction left unmatched. Germline V gives CDR1 SGHKS, CDR2 YYEKEE (reference sequence). The CDR3 DNA follows: TGTGCCAGCAGCCCCCGACTAGCGGGAGAGGATACGCAGTATTTT. Amino acid sequence: CASSPRLAGEDTQYF.

The J gene is TRBJ1-2, the V gene TRBV20-1; no clear D gene. Germline-derived CDR1 and CDR2 are DFQATT and SNEGSKA (reference sequence). Trimming took off 5 bases at V and 3 bases at J, with 16 bases between the two ends. This CDR3 is built from 14 residues. The DNA for the CDR3 is TGCAGTGCTCCCCCCCCGTCTTCTTACTATGGCTACACCTTC. It codes for CSAPPPSSYYGYTF.

This clonotype was detected only a few times. The rearrangement joins TRBV7-9 to TRBJ2-1, with D hard to call. Looked up from germline, CDR1 is SEHNR and CDR2 is FQNEAQ (reference sequence). Between the trimmed V and J ends, which lost 3 bases and 5 bases, there was a span of 11 bases. CDR3 length: 14 amino acids. CDR3 sequence: CASSFIQYDNEQFF. CDR3 coding DNA: TGTGCCAGCAGCTTTATACAGTACGACAATGAGCAGTTCTTC.

This clonotype was detected ten times or more. The J gene is TRBJ1-1, the V gene TRBV19, with D perhaps TRBD1 (6 bases). Between the trimmed V and J ends, which lost 4 bases and 1 base, there was a span of 7 bases. The CDR3 is 13 amino acids. The germline CDR1 and CDR2 sequences are LNHDA and SQIVND (reference sequence). The CDR3 protein is CASSTQGNTEAFF. The CDR3, as DNA: TGTGCCAGTAGTACACAGGGGAACACTGAAGCTTTCTTT.

This clonotype was found many times. The chain is built from TRBV5-4 and TRBJ1-1; D may be TRBD1 (6 bases). Germline V gene lookup returns CDR1 SGHNT and CDR2 YYREEE (reference sequence). V was shortened by 4 bases and J by 1 base, with 8 bases between the two germline ends. This CDR3 is built from 13 residues. CDR3 in DNA: TGTGCCAGCAGCAGGACAGAGAACACTGAAGCTTTCTTT. This encodes CASSRTENTEAFF.

This clonotype was seen repeatedly, ten times or more. The chain recombines TRBV6-6 with TRBJ2-1; D possibly corresponds to TRBD1 (5 bases). V was cut by 7 bases and J by 4 bases, with 23 bases left in between. The germline gives CDR1 MNHNY, CDR2 SVGAGI (reference sequence). CDR3 length: 17 residues. The CDR3 DNA reads as TGTGCCAGCACCCCCACCCCTAGGAAGGGGCAATACAATGAGCAGTTCTTC. It is translated as CASTPTPRKGQYNEQFF.

The V and J genes are TRBV25-1 and TRBJ2-1; D is unresolved. V was shortened by 5 bases and J by 10 bases, with 15 bases between the two germline ends. The germline V gene encodes CDR1 MGHDK and CDR2 SYGVNS. The CDR3 sequence is 13 residues long. The chain's CDR3 is CASSPPRVLEQFF. CDR3 nucleotide sequence: TGTGCCAGCAGTCCTCCTAGGGTACTCGAGCAGTTCTTC.

The chain recombines TRBV29-1 with TRBJ1-2; 7 bases are shared with TRBD1. With 5 bases clipped from V and 8 bases from J, the junction kept 11 bases outside the gene matches. This CDR3 has 13 residues. Germline values: CDR1 SQVTM, CDR2 ANQGSEA. CDR3 sequence: CSVTRGTAKGYTF. CDR3 DNA: TGCAGCGTTACTAGGGGGACAGCCAAAGGCTACACCTTC.

This clonotype was recorded at least ten times. The chain links TRBV5-1 to TRBJ1-2; D perhaps matches TRBD1 (6 bases). From germline, CDR1 is SGHRS and CDR2 YFSETQ. Trimming cost V 3 bases and J 3 bases, with 9 bases left between them. The CDR3 consists of 13 residues. The CDR3 DNA follows: TGCGCCAGCAGCTCACAGGGTCACTATGGCTACACCTTC. Translating gives CASSSQGHYGYTF. The full variable domain, its missing parts supplied by reference TRBV5-1 and TRBJ1-2, is KAGVTQTPRYLIKTRGQQVTLSCSPISGHRSVSWYQQTPGQGLQFLFEYFSETQRNKGNFPGRFSGRQFSNSRSEMNVSTLELGDSALYLCASSSQGHYGYTFGSGTRLTVV.

This clonotype was seen a few times. The chain joins TRBV20-1 to TRBJ2-3; 8 nucleotides line up with TRBD2. Germline assignment: CDR1 DFQATT and CDR2 SNEGSKA (reference sequence). This CDR3 has 15 amino acids. V shed 4 bases, J shed 0 bases, and the junction held 6 bases outside the gene matches. CDR3 bases: TGCAGTGCTAACCCCAGCGGGAGTAGCACAGATACGCAGTATTTT. Translated, it gives CSANPSGSSTDTQYF.

This clonotype was observed a few times. This chain connects TRBV9 to TRBJ1-4, with a possible D match to TRBD1 (5 bases). This CDR3 has 13 amino acids. V was clipped by 3 bases and J by 5 bases, with 8 bases between them. Germline V gene data show CDR1 as SGDLS and CDR2 as YYNGEE. The CDR3 region is CASSAGLNEKLFF. The DNA for the CDR3 is TGTGCCAGCAGCGCGGGACTGAATGAAAAACTGTTTTTT.

In this sample, this clonotype turned up many times. The rearrangement links TRBV7-6 to TRBJ2-1; TRBD2 is a possible D gene (6 bases). Between the trimmed V and J ends, which lost 1 base and 0 bases, there was a span of 10 bases. The germline V gene has CDR1 SGHVS and CDR2 FNYEAQ. This CDR3 has 16 amino acids. Here the CDR3 reads CASSLGGTVSYNEQFF. The CDR3 DNA follows: TGTGCCAGCAGCTTAGGGGGGACTGTCTCCTACAATGAGCAGTTCTTC.

This clonotype was picked up many times. V usage is TRBV14 and J usage is TRBJ1-6; TRBD1 matches 7 bases. The CDR3 totals 14 residues. V was clipped by 4 bases and J by 4 bases; unmatched bases: 1. Germline assignment: CDR1 SGHDN and CDR2 FVKESK. The CDR3: CASSRGQYNSPLHF. The CDR3 bases are TGTGCCAGCAGCCGGGGACAGTATAATTCACCCCTCCACTTT.

This clonotype came up a few times. The chain links TRBV12-3 or TRBV12-4 to TRBJ2-7; maybe TRBD2 (6 bases). V was pared by 1 base and J by 6 bases, with 10 bases between. The CDR3 sequence is 13 residues long. CDR3 bases: TGTGCCAGCAGTTTAGAACTAGCAGGCGAGCAGTACTTC. Its protein product is CASSLELAGEQYF.

This clonotype showed up many times. The chain is built from TRBV21-1 and TRBJ1-1. TRBV21-1 is deemed a pseudogene. The CDR3 sequence is 15 residues long. CDR3: CAGGGRGEVNTEAFF. DNA of the CDR3: TGTGCCGGAGGCGGCAGGGGAGAGGTGAACACTGAAGCTTTCTTT.

Many counts were recorded for this clonotype. This chain joins TRBV7-2 and TRBJ2-1; 11 positions agree with TRBD2. CDR3 length equals 15 residues. The J segment lost 3 bases and the V segment lost 5 bases, leaving 3 bases of the junction unmatched. Germline V CDR1 and CDR2: SGHTA, FQGNSA. CDR3 in DNA: TGTGCCAGCAGCCTGACTAGCGGGGTCTACAATGAGCAGTTCTTC. This encodes CASSLTSGVYNEQFF.

The V call is TRBV20-1, the J call TRBJ2-7; 12 bases agree with TRBD2. The CDR3 spans 17 residues. J was trimmed by 0 bases and V by 3 bases; bases with no gene match: 9. Germline V gives CDR1 DFQATT, CDR2 SNEGSKA (reference sequence). The CDR3 nucleotides are TGCAGTGCTAGTTCATCGAGACTAGCGGGAGTCTCCTACGAGCAGTACTTC. Translated, it gives CSASSSRLAGVSYEQYF.

This clonotype showed up just a few times. The chain carries TRBV25-1 and TRBJ2-7; 8 nucleotides agree with TRBD2. The CDR3 totals 18 residues. V trimming: 5 bases; J trimming: 4 bases; junction bases outside the gene matches: 19. Germline V gene lookup returns CDR1 MGHDK and CDR2 SYGVNS. The CDR3 DNA reads TGTGCCAGCAGTCACCGGTGGGGAGCGACTAGCGCGAATTACGAGCAGTACTTC. Encoded protein: CASSHRWGATSANYEQYF.

The chain employs TRBV11-3 and TRBJ1-2; D call uncertain. From germline, CDR1 is SGHNT and CDR2 YENEEA. The V gene lost 0 bases and the J gene lost 2 bases, with 7 bases spanning the gap. The CDR3 totals 14 residues. The CDR3 loop is CASSLDGLNYGYTF. The CDR3 DNA sequence: TGTGCCAGCAGCTTAGACGGACTGAACTATGGCTACACCTTC.

This clonotype was observed many times. The genes are TRBV2 and TRBJ1-2; D is unresolved. CDR1 and CDR2 from the germline V gene are SNHLY and FYNNEI. Trimming shortened V by 5 bases and J by 6 bases, and 4 bases separated the two germline ends. The CDR3 has 10 amino acids. The CDR3 spells CASSTNGYTF. The CDR3 coding sequence is TGTGCCAGCAGTACTAATGGCTACACCTTC.

At least ten counts were recorded for this clonotype. The chain has TRBV7-9 and TRBJ2-3; no reliable D call. V was cut by 6 bases and J by 1 base, with 14 bases left in between. The CDR3 loop spans 15 amino acids. The germline V gene encodes CDR1 SEHNR and CDR2 FQNEAQ (reference sequence). The CDR3 nucleotides are TGTGCCAGCAGTTCCGGGTCCCTCGGCACAGATACGCAGTATTTT. This translates into CASSSGSLGTDTQYF.

This clonotype was counted between two and nine times. J is TRBJ2-1 and V is TRBV4-3, with D perhaps TRBD2 (5 bases). Germline V CDR1 and CDR2: LGHNA, YSLEER. CDR3 size: 17 residues. V shed 0 bases and J shed 2 bases, with 14 bases lying between them. The DNA of the CDR3 is TGCGCCAGCAGCCAAGATCGTATCGAGGGAGCCTACAATGAGCAGTTCTTC. As protein: CASSQDRIEGAYNEQFF.